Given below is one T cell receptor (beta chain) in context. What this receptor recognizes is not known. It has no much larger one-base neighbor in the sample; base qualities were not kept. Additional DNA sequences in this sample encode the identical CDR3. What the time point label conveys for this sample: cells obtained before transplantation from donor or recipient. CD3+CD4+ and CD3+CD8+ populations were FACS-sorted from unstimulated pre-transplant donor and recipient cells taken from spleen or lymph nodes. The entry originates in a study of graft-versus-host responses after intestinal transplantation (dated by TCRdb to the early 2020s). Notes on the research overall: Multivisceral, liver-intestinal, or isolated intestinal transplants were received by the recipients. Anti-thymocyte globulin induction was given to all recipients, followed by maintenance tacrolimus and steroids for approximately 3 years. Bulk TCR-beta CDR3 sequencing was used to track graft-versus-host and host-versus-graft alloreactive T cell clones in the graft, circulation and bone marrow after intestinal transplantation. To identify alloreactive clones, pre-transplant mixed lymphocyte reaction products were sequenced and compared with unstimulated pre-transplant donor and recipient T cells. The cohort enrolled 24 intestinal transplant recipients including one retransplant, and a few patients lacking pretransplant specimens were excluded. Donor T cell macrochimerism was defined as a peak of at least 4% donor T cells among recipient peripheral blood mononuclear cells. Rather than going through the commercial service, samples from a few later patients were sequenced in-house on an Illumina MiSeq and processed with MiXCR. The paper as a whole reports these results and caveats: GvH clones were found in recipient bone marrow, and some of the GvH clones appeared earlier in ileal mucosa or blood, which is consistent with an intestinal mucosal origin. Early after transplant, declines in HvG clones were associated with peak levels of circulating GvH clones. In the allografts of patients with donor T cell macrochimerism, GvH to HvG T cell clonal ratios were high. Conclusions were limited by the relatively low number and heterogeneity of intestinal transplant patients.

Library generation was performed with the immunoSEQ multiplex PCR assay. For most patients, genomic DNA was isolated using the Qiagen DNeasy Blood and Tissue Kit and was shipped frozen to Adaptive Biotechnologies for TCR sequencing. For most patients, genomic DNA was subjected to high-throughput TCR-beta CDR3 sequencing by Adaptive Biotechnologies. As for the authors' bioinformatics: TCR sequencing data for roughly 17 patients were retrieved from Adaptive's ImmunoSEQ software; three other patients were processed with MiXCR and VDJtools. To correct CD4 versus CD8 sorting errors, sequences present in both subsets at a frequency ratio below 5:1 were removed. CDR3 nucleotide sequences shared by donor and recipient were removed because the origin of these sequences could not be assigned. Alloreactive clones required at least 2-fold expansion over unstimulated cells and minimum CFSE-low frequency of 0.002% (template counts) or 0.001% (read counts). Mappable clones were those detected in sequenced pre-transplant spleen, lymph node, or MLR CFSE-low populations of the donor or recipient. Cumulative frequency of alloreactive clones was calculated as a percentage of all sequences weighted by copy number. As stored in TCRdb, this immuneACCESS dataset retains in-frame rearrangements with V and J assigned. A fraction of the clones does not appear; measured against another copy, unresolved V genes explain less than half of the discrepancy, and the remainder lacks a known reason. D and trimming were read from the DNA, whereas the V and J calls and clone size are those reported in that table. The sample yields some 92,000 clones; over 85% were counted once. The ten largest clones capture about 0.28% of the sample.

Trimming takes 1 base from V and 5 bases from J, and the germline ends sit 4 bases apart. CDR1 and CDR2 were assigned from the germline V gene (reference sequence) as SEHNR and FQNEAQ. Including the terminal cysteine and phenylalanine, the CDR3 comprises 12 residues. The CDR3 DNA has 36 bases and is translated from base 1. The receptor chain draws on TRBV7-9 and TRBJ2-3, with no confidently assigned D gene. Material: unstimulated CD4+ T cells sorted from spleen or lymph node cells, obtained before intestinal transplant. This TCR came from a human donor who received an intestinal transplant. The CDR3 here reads CASSLVGDTQYF. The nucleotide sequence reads TGTGCCAGCAGCTTAGTCGGAGATACGCAGTATTTT.